Listed below are T cell receptor beta chains from one sample, sequenced in a study of cytomegalovirus exposure and HLA in healthy donors. Generated by immunoSEQ multiplex PCR, the TCRdb table keeps only in-frame clones and is missing some. The sample yields roughly 150,000 clones, around four fifths seen once. The sequenced sample was PBMCs. These receptors all come from a man aged 25 to 45 in good health and CMV-seropositive. The CDR3 runs from the conserved cysteine through the conserved F or W. A D gene is named only where the DNA matches it firmly. For some rows the clone size is stated as once, few or many, or as a class when expanded; others skip it.

V gene	clone size	D gene	CDR3 length	J gene	CDR3 DNA	CDR3 protein
TRBV7-8	.	.	12	TRBJ1-6	TGTGCCAGCAGCTTAGAAATCGCACCCCTCCACTTT	CASSLEIAPLHF
TRBV5-1	.	TRBD2	16	TRBJ2-2	TGCGCCAGCAGCTTGGGGTGGCCACTAGCGGCCGGGGAGCTGTTTTTT	CASSLGWPLAAGELFF
TRBV5-1	.	.	14	TRBJ1-2	TGCGCCAGCAGCTTGGGGGGGCGGTCGTATGGCTACACCTTC	CASSLGGRSYGYTF
TRBV27	.	.	14	TRBJ1-6	TGTGCCAGCAGTTTGGAGAGGGCGCTCTCACCCCTCCACTTT	CASSLERALSPLHF
TRBV29-1	.	.	15	TRBJ1-2	TGCAGCGTGGGAACACAGGAGCGCCCCTACTATGGCTACACCTTC	CSVGTQERPYYGYTF
TRBV5-8	.	TRBD2	15	TRBJ2-7	TGTGCCAGCAGATATCGCGGGAGCTTGTATGGCGAGCAGTACTTC	CASRYRGSLYGEQYF
TRBV4-3	once	.	14	TRBJ1-2	TGCGCCAGCAGCCACGTCGGTGCGAACTATGGCTACACCTTC	CASSHVGANYGYTF
TRBV4-3	.	.	16	TRBJ2-5	TGCGCCAGCAGCCAAGTGATTCGGGGAGAACAAGAGACCCAGTACTTC	CASSQVIRGEQETQYF
TRBV2	.	TRBD1	14	TRBJ1-2	TGTGCCAGCAGAGGACAGGCGGCAACCTATGGCTACACCTTC	CASRGQAATYGYTF
TRBV30	.	.	12	TRBJ1-1	TGTGCCTGGAGTGGTTATAACACTGAAGCTTTCTTT	CAWSGYNTEAFF
TRBV30	.	TRBD1	16	TRBJ1-2	TGTGCCTGGAGCGAGACAGGGGGGCTGTATAACTATGGCTACACCTTC	CAWSETGGLYNYGYTF
TRBV2	.	TRBD2	17	TRBJ2-7	TGTGCCAGCGATTCTGGACTAGCGGGGCCTCTTTCCTACGAGCAGTACTTC	CASDSGLAGPLSYEQYF
TRBV5-1	.	.	14	TRBJ2-1	TGCGCCAGCAGCTTGGCAAACGCGGGGAGTGAGCAGTTCTTC	CASSLANAGSEQFF
TRBV11-3	few	.	13	TRBJ2-3	TGTGCCAGCAGCCCGAGGGGCACAGATACGCAGTATTTT	CASSPRGTDTQYF
TRBV7-6	.	TRBD1	14	TRBJ1-6	TGTGCCAGCAGCTTGGAGACAGGGATCCCACCCCTCCACTTT	CASSLETGIPPLHF
TRBV14	.	.	17	TRBJ2-2	TGTGCCAGCAGCCAGTTCCTAGGCGGGGTGAACACCGGGGAGCTGTTTTTT	CASSQFLGGVNTGELFF
TRBV15	.	TRBD1	18	TRBJ2-7	TGTGCCACCAGCAGAGTCCCTTCATTCGGGACAGGGGTTTACGAGCAGTACTTC	CATSRVPSFGTGVYEQYF
TRBV5-1	.	.	14	TRBJ1-3	TGCGCCAGCAGCCCGGGCAGGGGAGCTGTAACCATATATTTT	CASSPGRGAVTIYF
TRBV27	.	.	16	TRBJ2-5	TGTGCCAGCGGGAGGCCCGTGGGGACTCTCCAAGAGACCCAGTACTTC	CASGRPVGTLQETQYF
TRBV6-6	.	.	15	TRBJ2-3	TGTGCCAGCAGTTACGGAGGGTTAAGCACAGATACGCAGTATTTT	CASSYGGLSTDTQYF
TRBV6-5	.	.	15	TRBJ1-3	TGTGCCAGCAGTTTACAGGGATACTCTGGAAACACCATATATTTT	CASSLQGYSGNTIYF
TRBV10-3	once	.	18	TRBJ2-6	TGTGCCATCAGTGGGGCGGGCGCCTCGGGCTCTGGGGCCAACGTCCTGACTTTC	CAISGAGASGSGANVLTF
TRBV19	.	.	13	TRBJ1-2	TGTGCCAGTAGTATGTACACAGCTGGAGGCTACACCTTC	CASSMYTAGGYTF
TRBV5-4	.	TRBD1	13	TRBJ2-7	TGTGCCAGCAGCCCGGACAGGGACGACGAGCAGTACTTC	CASSPDRDDEQYF